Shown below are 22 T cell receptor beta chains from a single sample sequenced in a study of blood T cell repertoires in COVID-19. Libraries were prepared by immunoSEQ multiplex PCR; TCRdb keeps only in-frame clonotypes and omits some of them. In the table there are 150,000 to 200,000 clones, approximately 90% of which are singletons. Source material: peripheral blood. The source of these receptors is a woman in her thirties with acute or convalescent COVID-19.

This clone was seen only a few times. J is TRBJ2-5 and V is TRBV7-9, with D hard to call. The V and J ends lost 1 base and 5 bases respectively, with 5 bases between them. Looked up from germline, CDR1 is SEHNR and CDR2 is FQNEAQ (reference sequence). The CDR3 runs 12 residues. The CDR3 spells CASSLDSETQYF. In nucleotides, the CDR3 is TGTGCCAGCAGCTTAGATAGTGAGACCCAGTACTTC.

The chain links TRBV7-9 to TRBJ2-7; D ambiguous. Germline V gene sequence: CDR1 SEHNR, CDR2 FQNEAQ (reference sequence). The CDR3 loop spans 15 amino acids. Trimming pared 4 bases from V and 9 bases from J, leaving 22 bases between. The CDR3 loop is CASSSVSPTVAVQYF. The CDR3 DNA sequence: TGTGCCAGCAGCTCCGTCAGCCCTACAGTGGCTGTGCAGTACTTC.

This chain's CDR3 is CASWRGGNEKLFF. The CDR3 DNA follows: TGCGCCAGCTGGCGGGGTGGTAATGAAAAACTGTTTTTT. The chain uses TRBV5-1 and TRBJ1-4; no definite D call. Trimming shortened V by 7 bases and J by 4 bases, and 11 bases separated the two germline ends. In germline, CDR1 is SGHRS, CDR2 YFSETQ. The CDR3 totals 13 residues.

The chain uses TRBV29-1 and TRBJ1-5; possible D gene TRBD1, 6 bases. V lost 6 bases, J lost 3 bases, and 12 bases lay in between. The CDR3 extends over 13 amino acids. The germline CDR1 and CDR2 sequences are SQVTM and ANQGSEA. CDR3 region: CSVSRGLNQPQHF. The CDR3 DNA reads TGCAGCGTGAGCAGGGGCCTCAATCAGCCCCAGCATTTT.

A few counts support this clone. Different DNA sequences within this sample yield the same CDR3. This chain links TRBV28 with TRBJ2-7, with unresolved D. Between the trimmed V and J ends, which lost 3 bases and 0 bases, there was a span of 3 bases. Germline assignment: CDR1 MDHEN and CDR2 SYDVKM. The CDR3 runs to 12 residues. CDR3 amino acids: CASSFSSYEQYF. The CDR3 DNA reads TGTGCCAGCAGTTTTAGCTCCTACGAGCAGTACTTC.

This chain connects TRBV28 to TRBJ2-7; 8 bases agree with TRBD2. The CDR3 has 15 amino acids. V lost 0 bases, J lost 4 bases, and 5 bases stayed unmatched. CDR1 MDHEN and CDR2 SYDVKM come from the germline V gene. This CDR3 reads CASSLWGLGIYEQYF. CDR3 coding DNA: TGTGCCAGCAGTTTATGGGGACTAGGAATTTACGAGCAGTACTTC.

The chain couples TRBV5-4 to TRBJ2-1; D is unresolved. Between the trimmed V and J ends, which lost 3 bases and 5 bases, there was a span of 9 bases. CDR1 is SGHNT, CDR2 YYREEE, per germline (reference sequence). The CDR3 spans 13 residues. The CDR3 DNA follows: TGTGCCAGCAGCTCGGGTCGGAACAATGAGCAGTTCTTC. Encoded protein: CASSSGRNNEQFF.

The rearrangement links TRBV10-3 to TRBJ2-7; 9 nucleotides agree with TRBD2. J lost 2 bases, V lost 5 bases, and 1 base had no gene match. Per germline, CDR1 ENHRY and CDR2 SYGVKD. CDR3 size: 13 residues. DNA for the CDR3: TGTGCCATCAGTCGGACTAGCGCCTACGAGCAGTACTTC. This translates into CAISRTSAYEQYF.

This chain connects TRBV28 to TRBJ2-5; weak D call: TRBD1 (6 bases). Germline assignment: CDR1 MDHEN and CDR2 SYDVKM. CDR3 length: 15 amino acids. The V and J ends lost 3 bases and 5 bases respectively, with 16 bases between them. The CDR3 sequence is CASSFYRPGEETQYF. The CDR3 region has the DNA TGTGCCAGCAGTTTTTATCGGCCAGGGGAGGAGACCCAGTACTTC. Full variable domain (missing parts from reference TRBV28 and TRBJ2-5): DVKVTQSSRYLVKRTGEKVFLECVQDMDHENMFWYRQDPGLGLRLIYFSYDVKMKEKGDIPEGYSVSREKKERFSLILESASTNQTSMYLCASSFYRPGEETQYFGPGTRLLVL.

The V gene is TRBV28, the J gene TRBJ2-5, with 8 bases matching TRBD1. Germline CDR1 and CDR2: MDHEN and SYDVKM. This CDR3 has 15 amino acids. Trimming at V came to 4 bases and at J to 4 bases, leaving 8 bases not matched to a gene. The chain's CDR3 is CASSSTGDRGETQYF. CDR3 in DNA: TGTGCCAGCAGTTCCACGGGCGACAGGGGAGAGACCCAGTACTTC.

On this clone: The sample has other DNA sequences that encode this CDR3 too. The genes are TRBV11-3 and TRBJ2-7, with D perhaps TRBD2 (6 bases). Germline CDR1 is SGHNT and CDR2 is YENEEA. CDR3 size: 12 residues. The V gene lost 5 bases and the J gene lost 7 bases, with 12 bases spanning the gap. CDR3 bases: TGTGCCAGCAGCCCCGACCGGGGGGAGCAGTACTTC. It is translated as CASSPDRGEQYF. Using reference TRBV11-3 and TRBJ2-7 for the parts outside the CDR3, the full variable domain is EAGVVQSPRYKIIEKKQPVAFWCNPISGHNTLYWYLQNLGQGPELLIRYENEEAVDDSQLPKDRFSAERLKGVDSTLKIQPAELGDSAVYLCASSPDRGEQYFGPGTRLTVT.

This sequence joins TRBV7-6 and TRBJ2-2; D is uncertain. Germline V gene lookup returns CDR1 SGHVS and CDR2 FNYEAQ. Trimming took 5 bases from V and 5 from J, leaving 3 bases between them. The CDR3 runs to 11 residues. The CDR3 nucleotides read TGTGCCAGCAGCCATACCGGGGAGCTGTTTTTT. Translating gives CASSHTGELFF.

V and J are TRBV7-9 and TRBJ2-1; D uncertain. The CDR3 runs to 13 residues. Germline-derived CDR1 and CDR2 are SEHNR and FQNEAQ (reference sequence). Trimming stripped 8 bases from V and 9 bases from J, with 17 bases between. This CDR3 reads CASREGESREQFF. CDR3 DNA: TGTGCCAGCCGTGAAGGAGAAAGCCGTGAGCAGTTCTTC.

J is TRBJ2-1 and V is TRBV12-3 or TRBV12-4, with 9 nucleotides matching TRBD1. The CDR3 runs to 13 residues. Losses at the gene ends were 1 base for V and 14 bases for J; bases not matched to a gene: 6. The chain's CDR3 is CASSLDARTGEFF. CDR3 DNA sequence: TGTGCCAGCAGTTTAGATGCCAGGACAGGGGAGTTCTTC.

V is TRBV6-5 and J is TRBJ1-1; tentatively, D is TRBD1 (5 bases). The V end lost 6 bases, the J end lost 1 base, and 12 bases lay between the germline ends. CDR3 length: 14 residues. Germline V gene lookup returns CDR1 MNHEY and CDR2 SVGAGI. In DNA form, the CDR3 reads TGTGCCAGCAGCACGGAGGGGCCGAACACTGAAGCTTTCTTT. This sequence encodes CASSTEGPNTEAFF.

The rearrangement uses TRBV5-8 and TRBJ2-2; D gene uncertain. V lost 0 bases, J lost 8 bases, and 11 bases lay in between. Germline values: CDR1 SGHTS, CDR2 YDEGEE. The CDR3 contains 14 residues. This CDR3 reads CASSLGSLTGELFF. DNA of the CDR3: TGTGCCAGCAGCTTGGGCAGTCTGACTGGGGAGCTGTTTTTT. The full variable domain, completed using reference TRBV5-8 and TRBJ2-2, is EAGVTQSPTHLIKTRGQQATLRCSPISGHTSVYWYQQALGLGLQFLLWYDEGEERNRGNFPPRFSGRQFPNYSSELNVNALELEDSALYLCASSLGSLTGELFFGEGSRLTVL.

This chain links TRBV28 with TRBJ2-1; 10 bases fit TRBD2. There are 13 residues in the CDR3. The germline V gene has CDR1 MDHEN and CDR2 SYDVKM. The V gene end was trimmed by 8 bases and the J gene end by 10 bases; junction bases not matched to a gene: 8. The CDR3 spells CASQLAGRGEQFF. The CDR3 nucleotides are TGTGCCAGCCAACTAGCGGGGCGGGGGGAGCAGTTCTTC.

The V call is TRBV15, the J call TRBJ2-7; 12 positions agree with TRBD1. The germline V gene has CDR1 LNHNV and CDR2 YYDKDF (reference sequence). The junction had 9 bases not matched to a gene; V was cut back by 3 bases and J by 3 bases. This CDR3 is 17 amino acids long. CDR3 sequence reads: CATSSSPGTGGFYEQYF. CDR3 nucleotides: TGTGCCACCAGCAGCAGCCCCGGGACAGGGGGCTTCTACGAGCAGTACTTC.

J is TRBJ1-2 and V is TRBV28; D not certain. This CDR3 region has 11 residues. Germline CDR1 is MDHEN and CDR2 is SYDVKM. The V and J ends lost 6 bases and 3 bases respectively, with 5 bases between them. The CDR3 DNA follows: TGTGCCAGCAGCCCCGACTATGGCTACACCTTC. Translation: CASSPDYGYTF.

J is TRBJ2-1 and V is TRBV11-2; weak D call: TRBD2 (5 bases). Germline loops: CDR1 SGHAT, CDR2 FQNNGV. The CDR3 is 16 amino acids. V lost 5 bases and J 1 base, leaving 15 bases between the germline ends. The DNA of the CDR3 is TGTGCCAGCAGCAGAATCCCGGGAATTTCCTACAATGAGCAGTTCTTC. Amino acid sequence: CASSRIPGISYNEQFF.

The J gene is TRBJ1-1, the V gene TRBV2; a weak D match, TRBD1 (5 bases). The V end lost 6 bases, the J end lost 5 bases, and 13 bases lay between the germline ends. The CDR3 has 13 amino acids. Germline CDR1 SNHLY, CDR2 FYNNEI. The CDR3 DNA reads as TGTGCCAGCAGCCCGGACGGGGGAACTGAAGCTTTCTTT. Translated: CASSPDGGTEAFF.

Written as DNA, the CDR3 is TGTGCCAGCAGTTACTCGACAGGTAGAGGTCTCTACGAGCAGTACTTC. This sequence encodes CASSYSTGRGLYEQYF. The chain carries TRBV6-5 and TRBJ2-7; possible D gene TRBD1, 6 bases. The germline gives CDR1 MNHEY, CDR2 SVGAGI. The CDR3 totals 16 residues. The V gene lost 0 bases and the J gene lost 3 bases, with 15 bases spanning the gap.